The 30 T cell receptor beta chains presented below share a single source sample, sequenced in a study of blood T cell repertoires in COVID-19. TCRdb keeps only in-frame clones here, not all; method: immunoSEQ multiplex PCR. The table includes about 250,000 clones, more than 75% detected once. Sequencing used peripheral blood. The receptors were sampled from a woman of 80 years or more with COVID-19, enrolled during active disease.

This chain uses TRBV28 with TRBJ2-3; possible D gene TRBD2, 6 bases. The V gene's germline CDR1 is MDHEN and CDR2 SYDVKM. This CDR3 has 17 amino acids. The V and J ends lost 0 bases and 3 bases respectively, with 16 bases between them. The CDR3 DNA is TGTGCCAGCAGTTTATGGGAAGGGGCTCGGGGGACAGATACGCAGTATTTT. Translating gives CASSLWEGARGTDTQYF.

The rearrangement links TRBV3-1 (or the pseudogene TRBV3-2) to TRBJ1-2, with D tentatively TRBD1 (5 bases). CDR3 length: 13 amino acids. V gave up 3 bases and J gave up 7 bases, with 12 bases separating them. Germline CDR1 is LGHDT and CDR2 is YNNKEL (reference sequence). CDR3 residues: CASSHWGGGGYTF. The CDR3 DNA reads TGTGCCAGCAGCCATTGGGGGGGAGGTGGCTACACCTTC.

The V gene is TRBV5-6, the J gene TRBJ1-5; no reliable D call. Germline CDR1 and CDR2: SGHDT and YYEEEE. The CDR3 runs to 14 residues. Trimming left V 0 bases short and J 5 bases short, with 9 bases between. In DNA, the CDR3 is TGTGCCAGCAGCTTGGGCCATGGGCATCAGCCCCAGCATTTT. Translated: CASSLGHGHQPQHF. Full variable domain (missing parts from reference TRBV5-6 and TRBJ1-5): DAGVTQSPTHLIKTRGQQVTLRCSPKSGHDTVSWYQQALGQGPQFIFQYYEEEERQRGNFPDRFSGHQFPNYSSELNVNALLLGDSALYLCASSLGHGHQPQHFGDGTRLSIL.

V and J are TRBV5-1 and TRBJ1-3; maybe TRBD1 (5 bases). The CDR3 totals 15 residues. Between the trimmed V and J ends, which lost 4 bases and 1 base, there was a span of 12 bases. Germline V gene lookup returns CDR1 SGHRS and CDR2 YFSETQ. As DNA, the CDR3 is TGCGCCAGCAGCGTACAAGGGGCGTCTGGAAACACCATATATTTT. This sequence encodes CASSVQGASGNTIYF. Complete variable domain (other parts from reference TRBV5-1 and TRBJ1-3): KAGVTQTPRYLIKTRGQQVTLSCSPISGHRSVSWYQQTPGQGLQFLFEYFSETQRNKGNFPGRFSGRQFSNSRSEMNVSTLELGDSALYLCASSVQGASGNTIYFGEGSWLTVV.

For this clone: The sample carries other DNA sequences with the same CDR3. The chain recombines TRBV7-2 with TRBJ2-1; 10 bases line up with TRBD2. Trimming removed 0 bases from V and 4 bases from J; junction bases left unmatched: 6. Germline CDR1 reads SGHTA; CDR2 reads FQGNSA. The CDR3 runs 17 residues. The DNA for the CDR3 is TGTGCCAGCAGCTTAGCCAGCGGGGGGGCTTCTTACAATGAGCAGTTCTTC. Protein product: CASSLASGGASYNEQFF.

The chain recombines TRBV3-1 (or the pseudogene TRBV3-2) with TRBJ1-2; 7 bases fit TRBD1. V lost 9 bases and J lost 7; bases outside the gene matches: 11. The V gene's germline CDR1 is LGHDT and CDR2 YNNKEL (reference sequence). The CDR3 covers 13 residues. CDR3 sequence reads: CASGTGTEPGYTF. As DNA, the CDR3 is TGTGCCAGTGGCACCGGGACAGAACCTGGCTACACCTTC.

This chain links TRBV27 with TRBJ2-7, with 11 bases identical to TRBD1. CDR1 and CDR2 (germline): MNHEY, SMNVEV (reference sequence). This CDR3 spans 13 amino acids. V trimming: 6 bases; J trimming: 5 bases; junction bases outside the gene matches: 3. CDR3 residues: CASRWTGGHEQYF. CDR3 nucleotides: TGTGCCAGCAGATGGACAGGGGGCCACGAGCAGTACTTC.

The chain joins TRBV19 to TRBJ2-2; a weak D match, TRBD2 (5 bases). V was clipped by 3 bases and J by 2 bases, with 10 bases between them. The CDR3 has 15 amino acids. CDR1 and CDR2 from the germline V gene are LNHDA and SQIVND (reference sequence). The CDR3 reads CASSMAGLNTGELFF. CDR3 in DNA: TGTGCCAGTAGTATGGCGGGCCTAAACACCGGGGAGCTGTTTTTT.

The rearrangement links TRBV28 to TRBJ1-2; the D gene is possibly TRBD1 (5 bases). The V gene's germline CDR1 is MDHEN and CDR2 SYDVKM. The CDR3 loop spans 12 amino acids. V dropped 6 bases and J dropped 6 bases, with 11 bases sitting between them. The CDR3 DNA is TGTGCCAGCAGCGCAGGGTTGGATGGCTACACCTTC. Translated, it gives CASSAGLDGYTF.

This chain uses TRBV18 with TRBJ1-6; no reliable D call. Germline CDR1 is KGHSH and CDR2 is LQKENI. V was clipped by 5 bases and J by 5 bases, with 10 bases between them. This CDR3 is 14 amino acids long. The chain's CDR3 is CASSKDGDNSPLHF. CDR3 nucleotides: TGTGCCAGCTCAAAGGACGGGGATAATTCACCCCTCCACTTT.

The genes are TRBV14 and TRBJ1-5, with D perhaps matching TRBD1 (5 bases). CDR1 SGHDN and CDR2 FVKESK come from the germline V gene. V lost 0 bases and J 4 bases, leaving 10 bases between the germline ends. The CDR3 runs 15 residues. CDR3 residues: CASSQDLQGNQPQHF. CDR3 DNA sequence: TGTGCCAGCAGCCAAGATCTCCAGGGAAATCAGCCCCAGCATTTT.

This clone was found once. The chain uses TRBV2 and TRBJ1-5; D call uncertain. Germline-derived CDR1 and CDR2 are SNHLY and FYNNEI. The CDR3 spans 14 residues. Trimming shortened V by 4 bases and J by 1 base, and 8 bases separated the two germline ends. In DNA form, the CDR3 reads TGTGCCAGCAGTGGTCAGATGAGCAATCAGCCCCAGCATTTT. This translates into CASSGQMSNQPQHF.

This rearrangement joins TRBV7-2 to TRBJ2-1, with D possibly TRBD1 on 6 matching bases. The CDR3 is made up of 18 amino acids. Per germline, CDR1 SGHTA and CDR2 FQGNSA. Trimming pared 3 bases from V and 7 bases from J, leaving 25 bases between. The CDR3 nucleotides read TGTGCCAGCAGCTTGGACAGTATCGACCCCTACTCGGCGAATGAGCAGTTCTTC. It codes for CASSLDSIDPYSANEQFF.

The V and J genes are TRBV5-6 and TRBJ1-1; D call uncertain. The CDR3 runs to 13 residues. Germline V lookup: CDR1 SGHDT, CDR2 YYEEEE. V gave up 0 bases and J gave up 1 base, with 4 bases separating them. CDR3 sequence reads: CASSLAGNTEAFF. CDR3 DNA sequence: TGTGCCAGCAGCTTGGCGGGGAACACTGAAGCTTTCTTT.

The CDR3 DNA reads TGTGCCAGCAGTGAAGGCCGTAAGCTAATCTCCCGTTCTGGGGCCAACGTCCTGACTTTC. Protein sequence: CASSEGRKLISRSGANVLTF. V gene TRBV6-1 combines with J gene TRBJ2-6; D gene ambiguous. With 1 base removed from V and 1 base from J, the gap between germline ends came to 20 bases. CDR1 is MNHNS, CDR2 SASEGT, per germline. The CDR3 contains 20 residues.

V usage is TRBV10-2 and J usage is TRBJ1-2; 10 positions agree with TRBD1. V lost 4 bases and J lost 2; bases outside the gene matches: 1. The CDR3 runs to 14 residues. CDR1 is WSHSY, CDR2 SAAADI, per germline. The CDR3 nucleotides are TGCGCCAGCAGTGGACAGGGGGCAAACTATGGCTACACCTTC. Translation: CASSGQGANYGYTF.

This clone was seen more than once but under ten times. CDR3 in DNA: TGTGCCAGCAGCTTTAGCACTAGCGGGGGGTCCTACAATGAGCAGTTCTTC. It codes for CASSFSTSGGSYNEQFF. V is TRBV7-9 and J is TRBJ2-1; 12 bases match TRBD2. V was clipped by 3 bases and J by 1 base; unmatched bases: 4. This CDR3 comprises 17 residues. The germline V gene has CDR1 SEHNR and CDR2 FQNEAQ (reference sequence).

V gene TRBV3-1 (or the pseudogene TRBV3-2) combines with J gene TRBJ2-2; TRBD1 matches 7 bases. CDR3 length: 15 amino acids. The V segment lost 4 bases and the J segment 4 bases; nucleotides outside the gene matches: 6. Germline CDR1 LGHDT, CDR2 YNNKEL (reference sequence). The CDR3 sequence: CASSPAGGSTGELFF. Written as DNA, the CDR3 is TGTGCCAGCAGCCCGGCAGGGGGATCCACCGGGGAGCTGTTTTTT.

This chain links TRBV14 with TRBJ2-7; TRBD1 aligns across 8 bases. V shed 2 bases and J 6 bases; nucleotides not matched to a gene: 3. Germline values: CDR1 SGHDN, CDR2 FVKESK. The CDR3 extends over 13 amino acids. The chain's CDR3 is CASSQWTGREQYF. In nucleotides, the CDR3 is TGTGCCAGCAGCCAATGGACAGGGCGCGAGCAGTACTTC.

The V gene is TRBV5-1, the J gene TRBJ1-4; TRBD1 is a possible D gene (5 bases). The CDR3 totals 14 residues. V was shortened by 0 bases and J by 8 bases, with 11 bases between the two germline ends. Per germline, CDR1 SGHRS and CDR2 YFSETQ. CDR3 in amino acids: CASSLERGREKLFF. CDR3 nucleotides: TGCGCCAGCAGCTTGGAGCGGGGACGGGAAAAACTGTTTTTT. Full variable domain (outside the CDR3, taken from reference TRBV5-1 and TRBJ1-4): KAGVTQTPRYLIKTRGQQVTLSCSPISGHRSVSWYQQTPGQGLQFLFEYFSETQRNKGNFPGRFSGRQFSNSRSEMNVSTLELGDSALYLCASSLERGREKLFFGSGTQLSVL.

In its sample, this clone was seen a few times. The V call is TRBV11-2, the J call TRBJ1-2; weak D call: TRBD1 (5 bases). Looked up from germline, CDR1 is SGHAT and CDR2 is FQNNGV. Trimming took off 5 bases at V and 6 bases at J, with 10 bases between the two ends. This CDR3 is 12 amino acids long. DNA of the CDR3: TGTGCCAGCAGCCCACAGGTCCATGGCTACACCTTC. Its translation: CASSPQVHGYTF.

This rearrangement joins TRBV7-9 to TRBJ2-7; D is perhaps TRBD1 (7 bases). CDR1 SEHNR and CDR2 FQNEAQ come from the germline V gene (reference sequence). Trimming removed 5 bases from V and 5 bases from J, with 13 bases in between. The CDR3 sequence is 13 residues long. The CDR3 sequence: CASSPRGDHEQYV. For the CDR3, the DNA is TGTGCCAGCAGCCCCAGGGGGGACCACGAGCAGTACGTC.

As DNA, the CDR3 is TGCGCCAGCAGTGAGTACGGAGGATCTTCGGCTGGCTACACCTTC. Amino acids: CASSEYGGSSAGYTF. The chain recombines TRBV10-2 with TRBJ1-2; no reliable D call. CDR3 length equals 15 residues. In germline, CDR1 is WSHSY, CDR2 SAAADI. The ends were cut back, 1 base at V and 7 bases at J, with 16 bases in the middle.

The chain is built from TRBV19 and TRBJ1-2; TRBD1 agrees at 10 bases. CDR3 length equals 17 residues. Germline CDR1 and CDR2: LNHDA and SQIVND (reference sequence). V lost 5 bases, J lost 4 bases, and 13 bases stayed unmatched. The CDR3 here is CASSVPGTGADIYGYTF. In nucleotides, the CDR3 is TGTGCCAGTAGTGTTCCCGGGACAGGGGCCGATATCTATGGCTACACCTTC.

This clone occurred a few times. V and J are TRBV11-1 and TRBJ2-7, with TRBD2 as a possible D gene (5 bases). Germline CDR1 reads SGHAT; CDR2 reads FQDESV (reference sequence). The V end was cut by 1 base, the J end by 3 bases, with 10 bases between. This CDR3 has 14 amino acids. The DNA of the CDR3 is TGTGCCAGCAGCTTAGGAAGGGCGGGCTACGAGCAGTACTTC. Translation: CASSLGRAGYEQYF.

The V and J genes are TRBV6-2 or TRBV6-3 and TRBJ1-6, with D possibly matching TRBD1 (5 bases). CDR3 length: 15 residues. Per germline, CDR1 MNHEY and CDR2 SVGEGT. V shed 7 bases and J shed 8 bases, with 18 bases lying between them. DNA for the CDR3: TGTGCCAGCACCCCTCGCGGGGGATGGGATTCACCCCTCCACTTT. This gives the protein CASTPRGGWDSPLHF.

The V gene is TRBV5-4, the J gene TRBJ2-3, with D hard to call. Trimming removed 5 bases from V and 5 bases from J, with 18 bases in between. This CDR3 comprises 15 residues. Germline CDR1 SGHNT, CDR2 YYREEE (reference sequence). This chain's CDR3 is CASSKSGASRDTQYF. The CDR3 coding sequence is TGTGCCAGCAGTAAGTCCGGTGCGTCCCGAGATACGCAGTATTTT.

The chain is built from TRBV7-6 and TRBJ2-3, with a tentative D call TRBD2 (5 bases). CDR3 size: 15 residues. Germline V gives CDR1 SGHVS, CDR2 FNYEAQ. Deletions cut 0 bases from V and 2 bases from J, with 9 bases between. In nucleotides, the CDR3 is TGTGCCAGCAGCTTAGCATTCGGGGACACAGATACGCAGTATTTT. Its translation: CASSLAFGDTDTQYF.

This sequence joins TRBV5-6 and TRBJ2-6; D not certain. The V gene lost 4 bases and the J gene lost 2 bases, with 19 bases spanning the gap. The CDR3 is made up of 18 amino acids. Germline lookup yields CDR1 SGHDT and CDR2 YYEEEE. The CDR3 DNA is TGTGCCAGCAGCACCCGATTCCTATTTTTAGCTGGGGCCAACGTCCTGACTTTC. Translating gives CASSTRFLFLAGANVLTF. Full variable domain (missing parts from reference TRBV5-6 and TRBJ2-6): DAGVTQSPTHLIKTRGQQVTLRCSPKSGHDTVSWYQQALGQGPQFIFQYYEEEERQRGNFPDRFSGHQFPNYSSELNVNALLLGDSALYLCASSTRFLFLAGANVLTFGAGSRLTVL.

About this clone: In the same sample, other DNA sequences code for this CDR3. The chain joins TRBV5-1 to TRBJ1-1, with 9 bases identical to TRBD1. The germline V gene encodes CDR1 SGHRS and CDR2 YFSETQ. The CDR3 extends over 14 amino acids. J lost 1 base, V lost 3 bases, and 1 base had no gene match. CDR3 nucleotide sequence: TGCGCCAGCAGCTCGGGACAGGGGAACACTGAAGCTTTCTTT. It yields the protein CASSSGQGNTEAFF.